This T cell receptor beta chain was profiled in a study of T cell responses to AZD1222 COVID-19 vaccine. Study-level points and caveats: Nearly half of spike-specific TCRs reportedly target variant regions that are unmutated in the B.1.351 and B.1.1.7 variants. Clonal diversity may have been underestimated, and the donors were mostly white British, with more females than males.

TCRdb's table, derived via immunoSEQ multiplex PCR, lists solely in-frame clones and lacks some. The sample includes more than 95,000 clones, about 90% seen only once; the top ten take 10%. Regarding this clone: Its specificity is unknown.

The CDR3 runs 16 residues. Germline CDR1 MNHNS, CDR2 SASEGT. Trimming at V came to 0 bases and at J to 4 bases, leaving 5 bases not matched to a gene. The input for sequencing was peripheral blood, taken on day 0 of AZD1222 vaccination. The source is an adult in good health. The chain has TRBV6-1 and TRBJ1-1; 10 bases are shared with TRBD1. CDR3 sequence: CASSEAGWTGGTEAFF. In nucleotides, the CDR3 is TGTGCCAGCAGTGAAGCGGGCTGGACAGGGGGCACTGAAGCTTTCTTT.